These 32 T cell receptor beta chains originate from one sample sequenced in a study of T cells in Graves' hyperthyroidism and ophthalmopathy. Template material for amplifying TCR beta CDR3 regions consisted of RNA transcripts. First-round RT-PCR of the TCR CDR3 relied on the HTBI primer set. TCRdb re-called the multiplex PCR reads through MiXCR, storing one row per CDR3 protein. This table holds some 580,000 distinct CDR3 sequences, roughly 16% found once. The specimen sequenced was blood. These receptors all stem from a woman aged 40 to 50 with Graves' ophthalmopathy.

V and J are TRBV7-2 and TRBJ2-1, with 8 positions matching TRBD2. Losses at the gene ends were 3 bases for V and 4 bases for J; bases not matched to a gene: 2. The length of the CDR3 is 14 residues. The germline V gene encodes CDR1 SGHTA and CDR2 FQGNSA. The CDR3 loop is CASSLASGYNEQFF. DNA of the CDR3: TGTGCCAGCAGCTTGGCTAGCGGGTACAATGAGCAGTTCTTC.

About this clonotype: It may be a read error: a sequence one base away is much more abundant. The chain is built from TRBV11-2 and TRBJ2-3, with 9 nucleotides matching TRBD2. CDR1 is SGHAT, CDR2 FQNNGV, per germline. The CDR3 covers 14 residues. J lost 4 bases, V lost 6 bases, and 5 bases had no gene match. The CDR3 nucleotides are TGTGCCAGCAGATTGATAGCGGGAGCAGATACGCAGTATTTT. This gives the protein CASRLIAGADTQYF. Looking up the rest from reference TRBV11-2 and TRBJ2-3 gives the full variable domain: EAGVAQSPRYKIIEKRQSVAFWCNPISGHATLYWYQQILGQGPKLLIQFQNNGVVDDSQLPKDRFSAERLKGVDSTLKIQPAKLEDSAVYLCASRLIAGADTQYFGPGTRLTVL.

This clonotype came up many times. The chain recombines TRBV10-3 with TRBJ2-5, with 8 bases aligning to TRBD1. CDR1 is ENHRY and CDR2 is SYGVKD in the germline V gene. The CDR3 runs to 15 residues. J was trimmed by 2 bases and V by 4 bases; bases with no gene match: 6. The CDR3 sequence is CAISGTGGPQETQYF. DNA for the CDR3: TGTGCCATCAGTGGAACAGGGGGACCTCAAGAGACCCAGTACTTC.

This clonotype appeared many times. The gene calls are TRBV15 and TRBJ2-7, with 8 bases aligning to TRBD2. CDR1 is LNHNV and CDR2 is YYDKDF in the germline V gene (reference sequence). Trimming took 1 base from V and 2 from J; bases not matched to a gene: 4. This CDR3 has 15 residues. In DNA, the CDR3 is TGTGCCACCAGCAGAGTGAGCGGGGGAGCCTACGAGCAGTACTTC. It yields the protein CATSRVSGGAYEQYF.

The table lists this clonotype with a few counts. This chain connects TRBV3-1 to TRBJ2-7; no definite D call. V shed 2 bases and J shed 0 bases, with 8 bases lying between them. The CDR3 length is 14 residues. From germline, CDR1 is LGHDT and CDR2 YNNKEL (reference sequence). CDR3 coding DNA: TGTGCCAGCAGCCAACACGAAAGCTCCTACGAGCAGTACTTC. This encodes CASSQHESSYEQYF.

The J gene is TRBJ1-2, the V gene TRBV10-3, with D hard to call. The CDR3 has 14 amino acids. The V end lost 3 bases, the J end lost 4 bases, and 12 bases lay between the germline ends. CDR1 and CDR2 from the germline V gene are ENHRY and SYGVKD. The CDR3 bases are TGTGCCATCAGTGATGCGGCCCCCAGCTATGGCTACACCTTC. Translated, it gives CAISDAAPSYGYTF.

This clonotype showed up many times. This sequence joins TRBV9 and TRBJ2-3; D not resolved. Per germline, CDR1 SGDLS and CDR2 YYNGEE. V was trimmed by 3 bases and J by 2 bases, leaving 4 bases between them. This CDR3 has 12 amino acids. As DNA, the CDR3 is TGTGCCAGCAGCGCACTCACAGATACGCAGTATTTT. It translates to CASSALTDTQYF.

This clonotype appeared a few times. The chain joins TRBV19 to TRBJ1-5; no firm D call. V gave up 1 base and J gave up 0 bases, with 10 bases separating them. There are 16 residues in the CDR3. CDR1 is LNHDA, CDR2 SQIVND, per germline (reference sequence). Here the CDR3 reads CASSIAIGYSNQPQHF. The CDR3 DNA reads as TGTGCCAGTAGTATAGCTATCGGGTATAGCAATCAGCCCCAGCATTTT.

This chain links TRBV12-3 or TRBV12-4 with TRBJ2-1; 9 nucleotides agree with TRBD1. CDR3 length: 16 residues. V was clipped by 6 bases and J by 5 bases; unmatched bases: 11. CDR3 in amino acids: CASSPPAGTGNNEQFF. CDR3 in DNA: TGTGCCAGCAGCCCCCCCGCCGGGACAGGGAACAATGAGCAGTTCTTC.

The sample holds a few counts of this clonotype. CDR3 bases: TGCAGCGTTGACGGGCCGGCAGGGGGCGCAGATACTGAAGCTTTCTTT. Translated, it gives CSVDGPAGGADTEAFF. This sequence joins TRBV29-1 and TRBJ1-1, with TRBD1 identical over 8 bases. This CDR3 spans 16 amino acids. Germline CDR1 SQVTM, CDR2 ANQGSEA. V gave up 3 bases and J gave up 5 bases; unmatched junction bases: 14.

This sequence joins TRBV28 and TRBJ2-2, with 9 bases aligning to TRBD2. The V gene end was trimmed by 5 bases and the J gene end by 3 bases; junction bases not matched to a gene: 7. The germline gives CDR1 MDHEN, CDR2 SYDVKM. CDR3 length: 16 residues. The CDR3 region has the DNA TGTGCCAGCAGTAGCGGGGGGCGGTTGTACACCGGGGAGCTGTTTTTT. This encodes CASSSGGRLYTGELFF.

In regard to this clonotype: A much bigger clone sits one base away, suggesting this may be a read error. The chain couples TRBV11-2 to TRBJ2-1; 9 bases are shared with TRBD1. The DNA end lines up better with TRBJ2-7; the J call may be wrong. The germline V gene has CDR1 SGHAT and CDR2 FQNNGV. The CDR3 consists of 16 residues. The CDR3 is CASRRPGQGSYNEQYF. In nucleotides, the CDR3 is TGTGCCAGCAGGAGACCGGGACAGGGCTCCTACAATGAGCAGTACTTC.

This clonotype has just a few counts. The V call is TRBV11-2, the J call TRBJ1-3; D gene ambiguous. V lost 2 bases, J lost 0 bases, and 8 bases lay in between. This CDR3 has 15 residues. Germline CDR1 reads SGHAT; CDR2 reads FQNNGV. The CDR3 sequence: CASSLRAGSGNTIYF. CDR3 nucleotide sequence: TGTGCCAGCAGCTTAAGGGCGGGCTCTGGAAACACCATATATTTT.

This clonotype was counted at least ten times. The chain uses TRBV12-3 or TRBV12-4 and TRBJ1-1; D gene uncertain. V lost 1 base and J lost 1, with 10 bases in between. The CDR3 has 15 residues. The CDR3 loop is CASSLESGENTEAFF. For the CDR3, the DNA is TGTGCCAGCAGTTTAGAAAGTGGGGAGAACACTGAAGCTTTCTTT.

This clonotype came up many times. V is TRBV6-1 and J is TRBJ2-5; D is possibly TRBD1 (6 bases). Trimming pared 5 bases from V and 2 bases from J, leaving 12 bases between. From germline, CDR1 is MNHNS and CDR2 SASEGT. There are 14 residues in the CDR3. CDR3 bases: TGTGCCAGCAGTTTTCAGGGGTCTCAAGAGACCCAGTACTTC. This sequence encodes CASSFQGSQETQYF.

The table lists this clonotype with many counts. V usage is TRBV2 and J usage is TRBJ1-2; the D gene is possibly TRBD1 (6 bases). Germline CDR1 SNHLY, CDR2 FYNNEI. Trimming left V 6 bases short and J 4 bases short, with 12 bases between. This CDR3 has 13 amino acids. In DNA form, the CDR3 reads TGTGCCAGCAGGCCAATGGACAGCTATGGCTACACCTTC. Protein: CASRPMDSYGYTF.

V is TRBV18 and J is TRBJ2-3; no clear D gene. Per germline, CDR1 KGHSH and CDR2 LQKENI. Trimming took 2 bases from V and 5 from J, leaving 8 bases between them. This CDR3 contains 13 residues. The CDR3 sequence: CASSPGFGDTQYF. DNA of the CDR3: TGTGCCAGCTCACCAGGGTTCGGAGATACGCAGTATTTT. Full variable domain (rest looked up from reference TRBV18 and TRBJ2-3): NAGVMQNPRHLVRRRGQEARLRCSPMKGHSHVYWYRQLPEEGLKFMVYLQKENIIDESGMPKERFSAEFPKEGPSILRIQQVVRGDSAAYFCASSPGFGDTQYFGPGTRLTVL.

The chain links TRBV30 to TRBJ1-5; perhaps TRBD1 as D (6 bases). Per germline, CDR1 GTSNPN and CDR2 SVGIG (reference sequence). V lost 2 bases and J lost 0, with 11 bases in between. This CDR3 has 15 amino acids. CDR3 coding DNA: TGTGCCTGGAGTTCTGGGGGCAATAGCAATCAGCCCCAGCATTTT. It codes for CAWSSGGNSNQPQHF.

The sample holds many counts of this clonotype. The chain links TRBV11-2 to TRBJ1-3; TRBD1 might be the D (5 bases). V lost 3 bases to trimming and J lost 3 bases, with 9 bases between them. CDR1 and CDR2 (germline): SGHAT, FQNNGV. This CDR3 is 14 amino acids long. CDR3 nucleotides: TGTGCCAGCAGCTTGGGGGTTGATGGAAACACCATATATTTT. Its translation is CASSLGVDGNTIYF.

This clonotype was counted only a few times. CDR3 loop: CSVDPGQGTAQYF. CDR3 DNA: TGCAGCGTTGACCCGGGACAGGGAACAGCGCAGTACTTC. The rearrangement joins TRBV29-1 to TRBJ2-7, with TRBD1 matching 9 bases. The CDR3 is 13 amino acids. With V trimmed by 3 bases and J by 9 bases, 9 bases remained unmatched. Germline V gene data show CDR1 as SQVTM and CDR2 as ANQGSEA.

This clonotype was counted between two and nine times. This chain uses TRBV6-1 with TRBJ1-1; 7 positions match TRBD1. This CDR3 contains 12 residues. With 5 bases clipped from V and 8 bases from J, the junction kept 5 bases outside the gene matches. CDR1 MNHNS and CDR2 SASEGT come from the germline V gene. The CDR3 bases are TGTGCCAGCAGTTCCCCGACAGGGGAAGCTTTCTTT. Translating gives CASSSPTGEAFF.

Regarding this clonotype: A much bigger clone sits one base away, suggesting this may be a read error. The chain uses TRBV30 and TRBJ2-1; D gene ambiguous. The germline CDR1 and CDR2 sequences are GTSNPN and SVGIG (reference sequence). The CDR3 is 13 amino acids. The CDR3 bases are TGTGCCTGGAGTGTACGGTGGTACAATGGGCAGTTCTTC. Translation: CAWSVRWYNGQFF. Combining the CDR3 with reference TRBV30 and TRBJ2-1 gives the whole variable domain SQTIHQWPATLVQPVGSPLSLECTVEGTSNPNLYWYRQAAGRGLQLLFYSVGIGQISSEVPQNLSASRPQDRQFILSSKKLLLSDSGFYLCAWSVRWYNGQFFGPGTRLTVL.

Ten or more counts support this clonotype. The CDR3 region has the DNA TGCAGTGCTGAGCGGGAAGGCACAGATACGCAGTATTTT. This translates into CSAEREGTDTQYF. The chain recombines TRBV20-1 with TRBJ2-3, with 7 bases that match TRBD2. Germline lookup yields CDR1 DFQATT and CDR2 SNEGSKA (reference sequence). This CDR3 has 13 amino acids. After removal of 5 bases from V and 1 base from J, the junction contained 3 bases not matched to a gene.

This rearrangement joins TRBV6-5 to TRBJ1-1, with 10 bases identical to TRBD1. V lost 2 bases and J lost 7; bases outside the gene matches: 7. The CDR3 totals 15 residues. CDR1 and CDR2 (germline): MNHEY, SVGAGI. This chain's CDR3 is CASSYAGTGDFEAFF. Here the CDR3 DNA reads TGTGCCAGCAGTTACGCCGGGACAGGGGATTTTGAAGCTTTCTTT.

This clonotype was observed many times. V usage is TRBV28 and J usage is TRBJ2-3, with D perhaps matching TRBD1 or TRBD2 (5 bases each). The germline V and J ends were trimmed by 5 bases and 0 bases, with 9 bases remaining between them. The CDR3 is 14 amino acids. The germline V gene has CDR1 MDHEN and CDR2 SYDVKM. The CDR3 nucleotides read TGTGCCAGCAGTACCGGGACCAGCACAGATACGCAGTATTTT. Translation: CASSTGTSTDTQYF.

This chain joins TRBV13 and TRBJ2-5; D is possibly TRBD2 (6 bases). With 2 bases removed from V and 9 bases from J, the gap between germline ends came to 16 bases. This CDR3 is 14 amino acids long. Germline CDR1 and CDR2: PRHDT and FYEKMQ (reference sequence). CDR3 nucleotides: TGTGCCAGCAGCTTAAGAACTAGCCCTCCTCCCCAGTACTTC. Protein sequence: CASSLRTSPPPQYF.

V gene TRBV14 combines with J gene TRBJ1-1; TRBD1 is a possible D gene (6 bases). The germline V and J ends were trimmed by 6 bases and 4 bases, with 15 bases remaining between them. In germline, CDR1 is SGHDN, CDR2 FVKESK. CDR3 length equals 14 residues. This CDR3 reads CASRHLGGSTEAFF. CDR3 in DNA: TGTGCCAGCAGACATCTAGGGGGAAGCACTGAAGCTTTCTTT.

The rearrangement joins TRBV14 to TRBJ2-3, with TRBD2 identical over 8 bases. Germline V gene lookup returns CDR1 SGHDN and CDR2 FVKESK. CDR3 length: 16 amino acids. The junction had 10 bases not matched to a gene; V was cut back by 4 bases and J by 4 bases. CDR3 DNA sequence: TGTGCCAGCAGCCCCCTCGCGGGGGGCTACGCAGATACGCAGTATTTT. Translation: CASSPLAGGYADTQYF.

In its sample, this clonotype was seen many times. The junction and the germline gene differ at one end; a read error may be behind it. This chain joins TRBV28 and TRBJ2-3; D remains ambiguous. This CDR3 is built from 10 residues. In germline, CDR1 is MDHEN, CDR2 SYDVKM. Here the CDR3 reads CASSLDPQYF. DNA of the CDR3: TGTGCCAGCAGTCTAGATCCGCAGTATTTT.

This clonotype was seen at least ten times. This sequence joins TRBV30 and TRBJ1-5; no definite D call. V lost 2 bases to trimming and J lost 1 base, with 9 bases between them. The CDR3 contains 14 residues. Germline values: CDR1 GTSNPN, CDR2 SVGIG (reference sequence). CDR3 protein: CAWSLGASNQPQHF. The CDR3 nucleotides are TGTGCCTGGAGTCTGGGCGCAAGCAATCAGCCCCAGCATTTT. Looking up the rest from reference TRBV30 and TRBJ1-5 gives the full variable domain: SQTIHQWPATLVQPVGSPLSLECTVEGTSNPNLYWYRQAAGRGLQLLFYSVGIGQISSEVPQNLSASRPQDRQFILSSKKLLLSDSGFYLCAWSLGASNQPQHFGDGTRLSIL.

This chain links TRBV10-3 with TRBJ2-7; 15 nucleotides line up with TRBD2. The CDR3 is made up of 18 amino acids. With 0 bases clipped from V and 5 bases from J, the junction kept 8 bases outside the gene matches. Germline CDR1 and CDR2: ENHRY and SYGVKD. CDR3 nucleotide sequence: TGTGCCATCAGTGAGTCAGGGACTAGCGGGAGGCGAACGGACGAGCAGTACTTC. It specifies CAISESGTSGRRTDEQYF.

This clonotype appeared many times. The chain couples TRBV12-3 or TRBV12-4 to TRBJ2-1; 9 bases are a match to TRBD1. J gave up 3 bases and V 5 bases, and 8 bases lay outside the gene matches. The CDR3 loop spans 16 amino acids. The CDR3 sequence is CASSARDRVSYNEQFF. The CDR3 region has the DNA TGTGCCAGCAGTGCTCGGGACAGGGTGAGCTACAATGAGCAGTTCTTC.